This T cell receptor (beta chain) was sequenced during a study of T cells in Graves' hyperthyroidism and ophthalmopathy. Looking at the study overall: Pretreatment peripheral blood was obtained at initial diagnosis.

Findings and limits, study-wide: Most clonotypes that expanded in the thyroid above 0.001 also showed up in blood.

Many counts were recorded for this clonotype. Its antigen is undetermined. V was cut by 2 bases and J by 6 bases, with 13 bases left in between. CDR3 length: 14 residues. Germline assignment: CDR1 SGHTA and CDR2 FQGTGA. The TCR beta CDR3 regions underwent amplification using RNA transcripts as the source. Researchers ran a first-round RT-PCR on the TCR CDR3 using the HTBI primer set. TCRdb analysed the multiplex PCR reads with MiXCR anew, one entry per CDR3 protein. The sample yields fewer than 750,000 distinct CDR3 sequences, about 14% seen once. Lactation, pregnancy, other autoimmune disease or uncontrolled infection excluded patients.

The sample taken for sequencing was blood. This chain links TRBV7-3 with TRBJ1-1; TRBD1 might be the D (5 bases). This clonotype was sampled from a woman between 45 and 65 years old with Graves' ophthalmopathy. CDR3 sequence: CASSLLSGVSEAFF. The CDR3 DNA reads as TGTGCCAGCAGCTTACTTTCGGGGGTCTCTGAAGCTTTCTTT.